Each of the 14 T cell receptor beta chains below was sequenced from the same sample in a study of CD8+ T cells in alopecia areata. Isolated RNA was reverse transcribed into cDNA used as the sequencing template. The protocol was immunoSEQ multiplex PCR, while the TCRdb copy is restricted to in-frame clones and leaves out a portion. This sample has about 180,000 clones; about 55% occur once, and the top ten carry 10% to 11%. Treatment in this sample: oral pan-JAK inhibitor, 5-10 mg twice daily. The sample here was CD8+ T cells sorted from blood, taken at week 24, from a patient treated with tofacitinib. Receptors originate from a human donor with alopecia areata.

Details on this clone: This same CDR3 is encoded by further DNA sequences in the sample. The rearrangement joins TRBV30 to TRBJ1-1; D is ambiguous. The V and J ends lost 0 bases and 0 bases respectively, with 2 bases between them. Looked up from germline, CDR1 is GTSNPN and CDR2 is SVGIG (reference sequence). The CDR3 runs to 12 residues. The CDR3 region has the DNA TGTGCCTGGAGTGTTATGAACACTGAAGCTTTCTTT. Its protein is CAWSVMNTEAFF.

The sample holds one count of this clone. This rearrangement joins TRBV27 to TRBJ2-7; the match to TRBD2 covers 9 bases. Germline assignment: CDR1 MNHEY and CDR2 SMNVEV (reference sequence). The V segment lost 0 bases and the J segment 12 bases; nucleotides outside the gene matches: 12. CDR3 size: 15 residues. CDR3 residues: CASSLSPSGNYGMYF. The CDR3 region has the DNA TGTGCCAGCAGTTTATCGCCTAGCGGGAACTACGGCATGTACTTC.

This clone has more than one count but fewer than ten. The rearrangement joins TRBV27 to TRBJ2-1; D is perhaps TRBD2 (5 bases). Trimming removed 2 bases at V and 6 bases at J, with 11 bases between. This CDR3 has 14 amino acids. Germline V gene sequence: CDR1 MNHEY, CDR2 SMNVEV (reference sequence). The CDR3 loop reads CASSLEGNVNEQFF. CDR3 nucleotide sequence: TGTGCCAGCAGTTTAGAGGGAAATGTCAATGAGCAGTTCTTC.

The chain carries TRBV30 and TRBJ1-6; TRBD1 is a possible D gene (5 bases). The CDR3 has 15 residues. Germline values: CDR1 GTSNPN, CDR2 SVGIG (reference sequence). Trimming cost V 3 bases and J 10 bases, with 19 bases left between them. The DNA for the CDR3 is TGTGCCTGGAGCCGTGGGGGAGAGGGTCGATCACCCCTCCACTTT. It encodes CAWSRGGEGRSPLHF.

The chain carries TRBV19 and TRBJ1-5; D unresolved. With 4 bases removed from V and 0 bases from J, the gap between germline ends came to 10 bases. Germline CDR1 is LNHDA and CDR2 is SQIVND (reference sequence). The CDR3 spans 15 residues. The CDR3, as DNA: TGTGCCAGTAGTAGTGGCGCCGCTAGCAATCAGCCCCAGCATTTT. The encoded protein is CASSSGAASNQPQHF. The full variable domain, rest sourced from reference TRBV19 and TRBJ1-5, is DGGITQSPKYLFRKEGQNVTLSCEQNLNHDAMYWYRQDPGQGLRLIYYSQIVNDFQKGDIAEGYSVSREKKESFPLTVTSAQKNPTAFYLCASSSGAASNQPQHFGDGTRLSIL.

V gene TRBV4-1 combines with J gene TRBJ1-2; tentative D call: TRBD1 (5 bases). The CDR3 contains 14 residues. Germline values: CDR1 MGHRA, CDR2 YSYEKL. With 4 bases removed from V and 7 bases from J, the gap between germline ends came to 16 bases. CDR3 nucleotide sequence: TGCGCCAGCAGCCTCGTTGCGGGGGAGCGTGGCTACACCTTC. Encoded protein: CASSLVAGERGYTF.

The V gene is TRBV2, the J gene TRBJ2-3; no reliable D call. The CDR3 consists of 13 residues. Germline CDR1 is SNHLY and CDR2 is FYNNEI. V was clipped by 6 bases and J by 0 bases, with 7 bases between them. The CDR3: CASSRTSTDTQYF. The CDR3 DNA is TGTGCCAGCAGCCGAACTAGCACAGATACGCAGTATTTT.

The J gene is TRBJ2-1, the V gene TRBV7-9, with TRBD1 matching over 7 bases. CDR1 is SEHNR, CDR2 FQNEAQ, per germline (reference sequence). This CDR3 comprises 15 residues. Losses at the gene ends were 4 bases for V and 8 bases for J; bases not matched to a gene: 11. Written as DNA, the CDR3 is TGTGCCAGCAGCTCCTGGACAGGTGGTGGCGATGAGCAGTTCTTC. Protein product: CASSSWTGGGDEQFF.

This clone was seen only a few times. The rearrangement joins TRBV9 to TRBJ2-6; D gene unclear. V shed 3 bases and J shed 4 bases, with 8 bases lying between them. From germline, CDR1 is SGDLS and CDR2 YYNGEE. This CDR3 is built from 14 residues. The DNA of the CDR3 is TGTGCCAGCAGCGGTGGGTCCGGGGCCAACGTCCTGACTTTC. The encoded protein is CASSGGSGANVLTF.

The genes are TRBV7-9 and TRBJ2-1; D not certain. V lost 5 bases and J lost 7, with 9 bases in between. The CDR3 extends over 12 amino acids. Germline V gives CDR1 SEHNR, CDR2 FQNEAQ (reference sequence). The CDR3 nucleotides are TGTGCCAGCAGCCTGACCGTGAATGAGCAGTTCTTC. Protein product: CASSLTVNEQFF.

The table lists this clone with many counts. The junction departs from germline at one end; a sequencing error may be responsible. This chain links TRBV10-3 with TRBJ2-3, with D possibly TRBD1 on 5 matching bases. The CDR3 has 15 amino acids. Per the germline V gene, CDR1 is ENHRY and CDR2 is SYGVKD. This CDR3 is CASSVQGGSTDTQYF. CDR3 DNA: TGTGCCAGCAGTGTCCAGGGTGGGAGCACAGATACGCAGTATTTT.

This clone was seen more than once but under ten times. The V gene is TRBV7-8, the J gene TRBJ2-7; TRBD2 matches 14 bases. The CDR3 totals 17 residues. CDR1 and CDR2 from the germline V gene are SGHVS and FQNEAQ. Germline trimming cut 3 bases from V and 3 bases from J; bases unmatched to any gene: 7. The CDR3 loop is CASSLGLAGAKNYEQYF. CDR3 sequence (DNA): TGTGCCAGCAGCTTGGGACTAGCGGGGGCGAAAAACTACGAGCAGTACTTC.

This rearrangement joins TRBV7-2 to TRBJ2-1, with 9 bases lining up with TRBD2. V shed 5 bases, J shed 5 bases, and the junction held 19 bases outside the gene matches. Germline assignment: CDR1 SGHTA and CDR2 FQGNSA. CDR3 length equals 19 residues. The CDR3: CASSLKGVWAGGLDNEQFF. The CDR3 DNA sequence: TGTGCCAGCAGCCTCAAGGGCGTCTGGGCGGGGGGGTTGGACAATGAGCAGTTCTTC.

The gene calls are TRBV29-1 and TRBJ1-1; TRBD1 might be the D (6 bases). CDR3 length: 14 residues. V lost 2 bases and J lost 6, with 16 bases in between. The germline gives CDR1 SQVTM, CDR2 ANQGSEA. This CDR3 is CSVEWAGEGPEAFF. CDR3 nucleotides: TGCAGCGTTGAATGGGCAGGGGAGGGCCCTGAAGCTTTCTTT.